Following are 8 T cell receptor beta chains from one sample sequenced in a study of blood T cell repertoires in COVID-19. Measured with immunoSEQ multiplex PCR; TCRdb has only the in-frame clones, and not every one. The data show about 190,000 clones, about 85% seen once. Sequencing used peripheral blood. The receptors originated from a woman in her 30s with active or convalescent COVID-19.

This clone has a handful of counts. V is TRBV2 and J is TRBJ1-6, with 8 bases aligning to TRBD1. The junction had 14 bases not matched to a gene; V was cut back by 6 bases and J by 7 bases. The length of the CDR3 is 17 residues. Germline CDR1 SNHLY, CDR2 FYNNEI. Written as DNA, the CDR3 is TGTGCCAGCAGGACATTTTCGCCCCGACAGGGGAATTCACCCCTCCACTTT. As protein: CASRTFSPRQGNSPLHF.

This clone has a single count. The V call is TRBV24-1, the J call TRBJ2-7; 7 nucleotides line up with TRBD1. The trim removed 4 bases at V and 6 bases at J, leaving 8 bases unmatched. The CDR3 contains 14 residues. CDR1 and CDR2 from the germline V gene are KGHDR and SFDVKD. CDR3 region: CATSDDRQGFEQYF. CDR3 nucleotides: TGTGCCACCAGTGACGATAGACAGGGTTTCGAGCAGTACTTC.

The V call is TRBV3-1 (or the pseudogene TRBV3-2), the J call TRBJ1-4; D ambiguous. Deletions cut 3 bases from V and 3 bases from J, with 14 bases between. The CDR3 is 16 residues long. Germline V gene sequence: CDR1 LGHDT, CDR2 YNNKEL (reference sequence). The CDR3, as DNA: TGTGCCAGCAGCCATGGATTGGGGAGGGCTAATGAAAAACTGTTTTTT. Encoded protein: CASSHGLGRANEKLFF.

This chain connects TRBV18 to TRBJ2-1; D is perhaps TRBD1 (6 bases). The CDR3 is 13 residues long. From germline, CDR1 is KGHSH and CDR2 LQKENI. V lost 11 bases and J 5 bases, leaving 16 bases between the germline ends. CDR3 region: CAVLRDTDNEQFF. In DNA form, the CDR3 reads TGTGCCGTCCTCCGGGACACAGACAATGAGCAGTTCTTC.

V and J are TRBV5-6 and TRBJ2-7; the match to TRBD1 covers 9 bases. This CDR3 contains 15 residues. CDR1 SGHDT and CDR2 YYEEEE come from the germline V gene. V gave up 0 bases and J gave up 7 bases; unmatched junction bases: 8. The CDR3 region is CASSLAGTGLGEQYF. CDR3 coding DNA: TGTGCCAGCAGCTTGGCCGGGACAGGGTTAGGAGAGCAGTACTTC. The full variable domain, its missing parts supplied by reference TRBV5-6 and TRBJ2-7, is DAGVTQSPTHLIKTRGQQVTLRCSPKSGHDTVSWYQQALGQGPQFIFQYYEEEERQRGNFPDRFSGHQFPNYSSELNVNALLLGDSALYLCASSLAGTGLGEQYFGPGTRLTVT.

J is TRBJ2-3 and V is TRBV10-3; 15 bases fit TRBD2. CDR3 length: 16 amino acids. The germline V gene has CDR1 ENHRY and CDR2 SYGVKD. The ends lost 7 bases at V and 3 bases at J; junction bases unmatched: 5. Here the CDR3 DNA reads TGTGCCATCAAAGAAGGACTAGCGGGGGGGACAGATACGCAGTATTTT. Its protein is CAIKEGLAGGTDTQYF.

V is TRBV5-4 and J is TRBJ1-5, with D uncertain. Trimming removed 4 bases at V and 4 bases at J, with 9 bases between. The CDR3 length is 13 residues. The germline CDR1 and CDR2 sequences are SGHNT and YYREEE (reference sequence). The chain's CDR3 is CASSLTPNQPQHF. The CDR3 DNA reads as TGTGCCAGCAGCCTGACACCGAATCAGCCCCAGCATTTT.

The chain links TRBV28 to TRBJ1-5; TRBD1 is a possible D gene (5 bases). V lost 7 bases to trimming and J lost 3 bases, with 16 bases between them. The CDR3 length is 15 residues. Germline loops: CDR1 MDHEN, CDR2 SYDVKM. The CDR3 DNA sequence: TGTGCCAGCAATCCCAAACAGGTGAACAATCAGCCCCAGCATTTT. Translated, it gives CASNPKQVNNQPQHF.